A single sample is the source of the 30 T cell receptor beta chains below, sequenced in a study of glioma-infiltrating T cells after dendritic cell vaccination. Repertoires were generated with immunoSEQ multiplex PCR, while TCRdb's copy carries only in-frame clones and drops some. The sample shows about 50,000 clones, roughly 87% of them seen only once. This material consisted of blood, taken before dendritic cell vaccination. These receptors came from a human donor with glioblastoma.

J is TRBJ2-5 and V is TRBV4-3, with D unclear. The J call may not be correct, given that the DNA end is closer to TRBJ2-7. The CDR3 has 14 amino acids. Looked up from germline, CDR1 is LGHNA and CDR2 is YSLEER. The CDR3 region has the DNA TGCGCCAGCTCGGGTGGAGTTGACTCCTACGAGCAGTACTTC. Protein: CASSGGVDSYEQYF.

The V gene is TRBV30, the J gene TRBJ1-2; no definite D call. CDR1 and CDR2 from the germline V gene are GTSNPN and SVGIG (reference sequence). The CDR3 spans 12 residues. V lost 5 bases and J 5 bases, leaving 12 bases between the germline ends. The CDR3 region is CAWATGNYGYTF. CDR3 coding DNA: TGTGCCTGGGCGACCGGGAATTATGGCTACACCTTC. The variable domain in full, with the rest retrieved from reference TRBV30 and TRBJ1-2, is SQTIHQWPATLVQPVGSPLSLECTVEGTSNPNLYWYRQAAGRGLQLLFYSVGIGQISSEVPQNLSASRPQDRQFILSSKKLLLSDSGFYLCAWATGNYGYTFGSGTRLTVV.

Only a few counts were recorded for this clone. The CDR3 region is CASSLAREQYF. The DNA for the CDR3 is TGTGCCAGCAGCTTAGCACGGGAGCAGTACTTC. The rearrangement joins TRBV11-3 to TRBJ2-7; D gene unclear. Germline V gene lookup returns CDR1 SGHNT and CDR2 YENEEA. This CDR3 spans 11 amino acids. Trimming shortened V by 1 base and J by 7 bases, and 5 bases separated the two germline ends.

This clone was recorded only once. This sequence joins TRBV18 and TRBJ1-1; D is possibly TRBD1 (5 bases). Trimming removed 5 bases at V and 1 base at J, with 11 bases between. Germline CDR1 reads KGHSH; CDR2 reads LQKENI. The length of the CDR3 is 14 residues. CDR3 residues: CASSFGQKNTEAFF. DNA of the CDR3: TGTGCCAGCTCATTTGGACAAAAGAACACTGAAGCTTTCTTT.

The V call is TRBV7-9, the J call TRBJ1-4, with D perhaps matching TRBD1 (6 bases). This CDR3 region has 14 residues. Trimming left V 5 bases short and J 6 bases short, with 13 bases between. Germline V gene data show CDR1 as SEHNR and CDR2 as FQNEAQ (reference sequence). The CDR3 reads CASSATGQDEKLFF. CDR3 nucleotide sequence: TGTGCCAGCAGCGCTACAGGGCAGGATGAAAAACTGTTTTTT. The whole variable domain, remainder taken from reference TRBV7-9 and TRBJ1-4, is DTGVSQNPRHKITKRGQNVTFRCDPISEHNRLYWYRQTLGQGPEFLTYFQNEAQLEKSRLLSDRFSAERPKGSFSTLEIQRTEQGDSAMYLCASSATGQDEKLFFGSGTQLSVL.

The J gene is TRBJ2-7, the V gene TRBV9; D ambiguous. The V gene's germline CDR1 is SGDLS and CDR2 YYNGEE. The CDR3 contains 14 residues. V was trimmed by 0 bases and J by 0 bases, leaving 7 bases between them. As DNA, the CDR3 is TGTGCCAGCAGCGTAGACTACTTCTCCTACGAGCAGTACTTC. Protein sequence: CASSVDYFSYEQYF.

The rearrangement joins TRBV11-3 to TRBJ2-2; TRBD2 matches at 12 bases. Germline trimming cut 5 bases from V and 4 bases from J; bases unmatched to any gene: 5. The CDR3 totals 16 residues. CDR1 and CDR2 from the germline V gene are SGHNT and YENEEA. CDR3 sequence reads: CASSPSGRAATGELFF. For the CDR3, the DNA is TGTGCCAGCAGCCCTAGCGGGAGGGCCGCCACCGGGGAGCTGTTTTTT.

The chain links TRBV6-5 to TRBJ1-2; TRBD1 might be the D (6 bases). Per germline, CDR1 MNHEY and CDR2 SVGAGI. CDR3 length equals 14 residues. Trimming cost V 2 bases and J 4 bases, with 11 bases left between them. The CDR3 spells CASSYSGGGYGYTF. The CDR3 DNA follows: TGTGCCAGCAGTTACAGCGGGGGCGGCTATGGCTACACCTTC.

The J gene is TRBJ1-5, the V gene TRBV19; 11 nucleotides align to TRBD1. The V and J ends lost 3 bases and 6 bases, in that order; junction bases with no gene match: 1. The CDR3 consists of 14 residues. CDR1 and CDR2 (germline): LNHDA, SQIVND (reference sequence). The CDR3 DNA reads as TGTGCCAGTAGTATTGGACAGGGGGCTCAGCCCCAGCATTTT. Its translation: CASSIGQGAQPQHF.

This clone was seen a handful of times. The J gene is TRBJ2-1, the V gene TRBV9; 9 nucleotides line up with TRBD2. The CDR3 sequence is 16 residues long. The germline CDR1 and CDR2 sequences are SGDLS and YYNGEE. The V segment lost 0 bases and the J segment 6 bases; nucleotides outside the gene matches: 7. The CDR3 DNA sequence: TGTGCCAGCAGCGTAGCGCCTAGCGGGATTTTCAATGAGCAGTTCTTC. It specifies CASSVAPSGIFNEQFF.

CDR3 nucleotide sequence: TGCGCCAGCAGCCAAGAGTCGGGAATCCATCCAGGCGAGCAGTACTTC. Translating gives CASSQESGIHPGEQYF. V and J are TRBV4-3 and TRBJ2-7, with a tentative D call TRBD2 (5 bases). V shed 0 bases and J shed 6 bases, with 18 bases lying between them. Looked up from germline, CDR1 is LGHNA and CDR2 is YSLEER. The CDR3 is 16 amino acids.

The chain has TRBV7-9 and TRBJ1-1, with a weak D call TRBD1 (5 bases). CDR3 length: 14 amino acids. Trimming cost V 5 bases and J 1 base, with 11 bases left between them. Germline CDR1 reads SEHNR; CDR2 reads FQNEAQ (reference sequence). The CDR3 DNA reads TGTGCCAGCAGCCCGGCGGGGGGGAACACTGAAGCTTTCTTT. Protein product: CASSPAGGNTEAFF. Supplemented by reference TRBV7-9 and TRBJ1-1, the full variable domain reads DTGVSQNPRHKITKRGQNVTFRCDPISEHNRLYWYRQTLGQGPEFLTYFQNEAQLEKSRLLSDRFSAERPKGSFSTLEIQRTEQGDSAMYLCASSPAGGNTEAFFGQGTRLTVV.

The chain joins TRBV30 to TRBJ1-5; D is possibly TRBD1 (6 bases). The CDR3 is made up of 13 amino acids. Per the germline V gene, CDR1 is GTSNPN and CDR2 is SVGIG (reference sequence). With 5 bases removed from V and 8 bases from J, the gap between germline ends came to 16 bases. The CDR3 nucleotides are TGTGCCTGGGCACAGGGTATCGGAAAGCCCCAGCATTTT. It translates to CAWAQGIGKPQHF.

This clone was observed a handful of times. The gene calls are TRBV6-5 and TRBJ2-7, with a weak D call TRBD2 (6 bases). V gave up 5 bases and J gave up 2 bases, with 13 bases separating them. The CDR3 has 14 amino acids. Germline CDR1 MNHEY, CDR2 SVGAGI. The CDR3 reads CASSPRSGAYEQYF. In DNA form, the CDR3 reads TGTGCCAGCAGTCCCCGATCGGGGGCCTACGAGCAGTACTTC.

The gene calls are TRBV2 and TRBJ2-2; 7 bases are a match to TRBD1. The CDR3 runs to 15 residues. V was clipped by 6 bases and J by 1 base; unmatched bases: 5. CDR1 is SNHLY and CDR2 is FYNNEI in the germline V gene. The CDR3 DNA reads as TGTGCCAGCAGCCAATACAGGGGGAACACCGGGGAGCTGTTTTTT. Residues: CASSQYRGNTGELFF.

The genes are TRBV4-3 and TRBJ2-3; TRBD2 matches at 7 bases. Unmatched junction bases numbered 13, after V lost 1 base and J lost 0 bases. Per the germline V gene, CDR1 is LGHNA and CDR2 is YSLEER. This CDR3 region has 19 residues. This CDR3 is CASSQGNFGAGHSTDTQYF. In DNA, the CDR3 is TGCGCCAGCAGCCAAGGGAACTTTGGAGCGGGGCATAGCACAGATACGCAGTATTTT.

V gene TRBV6-6 combines with J gene TRBJ2-7; D perhaps matches TRBD1 (6 bases). The CDR3 has 15 residues. In germline, CDR1 is MNHNY, CDR2 SVGAGI (reference sequence). Deletions cut 7 bases from V and 3 bases from J, with 19 bases between. The CDR3 region is CASKAESDSFYEQYF. CDR3 nucleotides: TGTGCCAGCAAAGCTGAATCGGACAGTTTCTACGAGCAGTACTTC.

On this clone itself: This specimen includes other DNA sequences encoding the same CDR3. The chain carries TRBV7-6 and TRBJ2-5; 8 positions match TRBD1. Germline lookup yields CDR1 SGHVS and CDR2 FNYEAQ. V was pared by 5 bases and J by 2 bases, with 7 bases of the junction left unmatched. This CDR3 contains 15 residues. CDR3 residues: CASSPSTGGQETQYF. The DNA of the CDR3 is TGTGCCAGCAGCCCATCAACAGGGGGTCAAGAGACCCAGTACTTC.

The chain has TRBV19 and TRBJ2-7; TRBD1 is a possible D gene (6 bases). V dropped 3 bases and J dropped 5 bases, with 14 bases sitting between them. Germline lookup yields CDR1 LNHDA and CDR2 SQIVND (reference sequence). CDR3 size: 14 residues. Here the CDR3 reads CASSIAGVGNEQYF. CDR3 coding DNA: TGTGCCAGTAGTATCGCAGGGGTTGGAAACGAGCAGTACTTC.

This sequence joins TRBV27 and TRBJ2-7, with TRBD1 identical over 10 bases. V lost 6 bases and J lost 5; bases outside the gene matches: 7. Germline CDR1 reads MNHEY; CDR2 reads SMNVEV (reference sequence). The CDR3 runs to 14 residues. CDR3 sequence: CASSSRDRGHEQYF. The CDR3 coding sequence is TGTGCCAGCAGCTCCCGGGACAGGGGCCACGAGCAGTACTTC.

CDR3 DNA sequence: TGTGCCTGGAGTGTATGGGCTTTGGGGCCGAGAAACAATGAGCAGTTCTTC. Residues: CAWSVWALGPRNNEQFF. The chain combines TRBV30 with TRBJ2-1; TRBD1 might be the D (5 bases). Germline lookup yields CDR1 GTSNPN and CDR2 SVGIG (reference sequence). The V and J ends lost 0 bases and 5 bases respectively, with 20 bases between them. This CDR3 spans 17 amino acids. Filled out from reference TRBV30 and TRBJ2-1, the complete variable domain reads SQTIHQWPATLVQPVGSPLSLECTVEGTSNPNLYWYRQAAGRGLQLLFYSVGIGQISSEVPQNLSASRPQDRQFILSSKKLLLSDSGFYLCAWSVWALGPRNNEQFFGPGTRLTVL.

This clone was seen more than once but under ten times. The chain links TRBV27 to TRBJ1-5; TRBD1 matches at 8 bases. Germline-derived CDR1 and CDR2 are MNHEY and SMNVEV (reference sequence). V shed 6 bases, J shed 9 bases, and the junction held 4 bases outside the gene matches. This CDR3 is 12 amino acids long. CDR3 bases: TGTGCCAGCAGGGGCAGGGGGCGGCCCCAGCATTTT. It codes for CASRGRGRPQHF.

This rearrangement joins TRBV18 to TRBJ1-1; 8 nucleotides line up with TRBD1. The V gene's germline CDR1 is KGHSH and CDR2 LQKENI. After removal of 3 bases from V and 1 base from J, the junction contained 10 bases not matched to a gene. This CDR3 contains 17 residues. CDR3 in amino acids: CASSPTLPGTGNTEAFF. The CDR3 nucleotides are TGTGCCAGCTCACCTACCTTGCCTGGGACAGGGAACACTGAAGCTTTCTTT.

This clone has a handful of counts. This rearrangement joins TRBV30 to TRBJ1-4; TRBD1 agrees at 12 bases. CDR3 size: 17 residues. Per germline, CDR1 GTSNPN and CDR2 SVGIG (reference sequence). With 1 base clipped from V and 4 bases from J, the junction kept 7 bases outside the gene matches. CDR3 sequence reads: CAWSGGDRGRINEKLFF. CDR3 nucleotides: TGTGCCTGGAGTGGGGGGGACAGGGGGCGGATTAATGAAAAACTGTTTTTT.

The chain joins TRBV13 to TRBJ1-6; D is uncertain. Trimming took off 5 bases at V and 4 bases at J, with 6 bases between the two ends. The CDR3 spans 13 residues. Germline CDR1 is PRHDT and CDR2 is FYEKMQ (reference sequence). DNA for the CDR3: TGTGCCAGCAGCGCGGATTATAATTCACCCCTCCACTTT. Translation gives CASSADYNSPLHF.

The chain links TRBV19 to TRBJ1-4; 10 bases agree with TRBD1. In germline, CDR1 is LNHDA, CDR2 SQIVND (reference sequence). V lost 7 bases, J lost 9 bases, and 5 bases stayed unmatched. This CDR3 has 13 amino acids. CDR3 amino acids: CASTPGQGKKLFF. In DNA form, the CDR3 reads TGTGCCAGTACTCCGGGACAGGGGAAAAAACTGTTTTTT.

This chain links TRBV7-2 with TRBJ2-3; 16 nucleotides match TRBD2. Looked up from germline, CDR1 is SGHTA and CDR2 is FQGNSA. The CDR3 contains 16 residues. The V and J ends lost 5 bases and 5 bases, in that order; junction bases with no gene match: 4. This CDR3 is CASSPGLAGGGDTQYF. The CDR3 DNA follows: TGTGCCAGCAGCCCGGGACTAGCGGGAGGGGGAGATACGCAGTATTTT.

This clone was counted only a few times. The chain combines TRBV19 with TRBJ2-1; TRBD2 is a possible D gene (5 bases). V was pared by 5 bases and J by 4 bases, with 9 bases between. CDR1 LNHDA and CDR2 SQIVND come from the germline V gene (reference sequence). CDR3 size: 13 residues. CDR3 sequence (DNA): TGTGCCAGTAGTGCGGACTTTTACAATGAGCAGTTCTTC. This translates into CASSADFYNEQFF.

This clone was seen a single time. The V gene is TRBV5-6, the J gene TRBJ1-6, with TRBD1 identical over 8 bases. Germline V gene lookup returns CDR1 SGHDT and CDR2 YYEEEE. The J segment lost 5 bases and the V segment lost 0 bases, leaving 1 base of the junction unmatched. CDR3 length equals 15 residues. CDR3 DNA: TGTGCCAGCAGCTTGGTGGGACAGGATAATTCACCCCTCCACTTT. It yields the protein CASSLVGQDNSPLHF.

The chain couples TRBV27 to TRBJ1-1; 9 positions match TRBD1. Unmatched junction bases numbered 16, after V lost 10 bases and J lost 4 bases. Per germline, CDR1 MNHEY and CDR2 SMNVEV (reference sequence). This CDR3 spans 16 amino acids. The CDR3 DNA is TGTGCCACGAGGGGGCGGGACAGGGTAATCGGCACTGAAGCTTTCTTT. This gives the protein CATRGRDRVIGTEAFF.